This TCR beta chain was captured by sequencing in a study of cytomegalovirus exposure and HLA in healthy donors. The CDR3 sequence is 15 residues long. J was trimmed by 5 bases and V by 6 bases; bases with no gene match: 12. CDR1 and CDR2 from the germline V gene are MNHEY and SMNVEV (reference sequence). Comments on this clone: What it binds is not known.

Study-wide results and limits: A later analysis linked a missense DCLRE1C variant to TCR beta V- and J-gene trimming.

In nominal health when sampled, donors likely had unrecorded immune exposures nonetheless. PCR employed 60 Vbeta and 13 Jbeta primers. Produced via immunoSEQ multiplex PCR; TCRdb's table is partial and in-frame only. The sample contains 150,000 to 200,000 clones, 79% of which appear only once. The V call is TRBV27, the J call TRBJ2-7, with 8 bases identical to TRBD1. This sequence was found in a woman aged 25 to 45 in good health and CMV-seropositive. The sample consisted of PBMCs. CDR3 amino acids: CASRTGQVPIDEQYF. In nucleotides, the CDR3 is TGTGCCAGCAGAACGGGACAGGTCCCAATCGACGAGCAGTACTTC.